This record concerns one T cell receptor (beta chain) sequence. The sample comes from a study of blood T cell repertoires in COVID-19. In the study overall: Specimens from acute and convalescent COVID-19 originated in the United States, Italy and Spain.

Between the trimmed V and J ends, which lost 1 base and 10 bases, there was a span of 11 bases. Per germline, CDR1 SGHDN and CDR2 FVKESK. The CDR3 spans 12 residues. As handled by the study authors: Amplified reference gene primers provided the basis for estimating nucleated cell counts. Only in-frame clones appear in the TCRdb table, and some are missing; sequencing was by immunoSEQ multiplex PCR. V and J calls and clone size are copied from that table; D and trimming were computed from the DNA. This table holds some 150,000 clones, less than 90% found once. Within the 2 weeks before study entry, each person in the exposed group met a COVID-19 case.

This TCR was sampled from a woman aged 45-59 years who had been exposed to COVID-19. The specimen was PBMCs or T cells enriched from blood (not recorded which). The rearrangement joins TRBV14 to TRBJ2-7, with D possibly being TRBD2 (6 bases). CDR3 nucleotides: TGTGCCAGCAGCCAAGGGAGGGTTCTACAGTACTTC. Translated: CASSQGRVLQYF.